This T cell receptor beta chain originates from a study of Graves' ophthalmopathy and Graves' hyperthyroidism (dated by TCRdb to between 2018 and 2020). Background on the whole study: Peripheral blood samples were taken at the time of initial diagnosis, before any treatment was given. To explore V-J signatures distinguishing ophthalmopathy from hyperthyroidism, a discovery set of roughly 98 patients (about 44 ophthalmopathy, around 55 stable hyperthyroidism) was enrolled. An independent validation cohort was composed of fewer than 20 hyperthyroidism patients and 17 patients who later progressed from hyperthyroidism to ophthalmopathy. TCR beta repertoire signatures were used to distinguish Graves' ophthalmopathy from Graves' hyperthyroidism and to predict progression to ophthalmopathy. After sampling, hyperthyroidism patients received methimazole starting at 30 mg daily, and ophthalmopathy patients received high-dose intravenous methylprednisolone. In total, 135 blood samples were TCR-sequenced: 40 to 45 ophthalmopathy, some 75 hyperthyroidism and 17 hyperthyroidism-to-ophthalmopathy patients. In about six hyperthyroidism patients, the T-cell repertoires found in thyroid tissue were compared with those found in blood.

TCR beta CDR3 regions were amplified from RNA transcripts for repertoire sequencing. A first-round RT-PCR used HTBI primers with the Qiagen OneStep RT-PCR kit, followed by a second-round multiplex PCR, size selection and purification. Sequencing of the libraries was carried out on an Illumina HiSeq2000 in paired-end mode with 100 bp reads. As for the original processing: SOAPnuke was used to process the reads, throwing out any read that had adapters, had uncalled bases, had a mean Phred below 15, or lacked an exact constant-primer or identifier match. High-quality paired reads were merged with COPE v1.2.5. Each unique nucleotide sequence was defined as a clonotype, and clonotypes were aligned to IMGT TRB V, D and J references with MiTCR v1.1. Analysis was restricted to V-J combinations with a frequency above 0.0001, which covered approximately 99% of repertoires. A TCR clonal expansion and chaos score per V-J combination was defined as the ratio of F50 clonal expansion to chaos observed in the TCRdist matrix. Welch's t-statistics and random forest were used to reduce the features to about a dozen V-J combinations, which were then used as input to a naive Bayes classifier. Thyroid-blood repertoire similarity was quantified with the Morisita-Horn index. TCRdb trimmed the raw reads at Q25, called clones with MiXCR and kept productive beta chains. Each CDR3 protein appears once, grouped with its most common genes and DNA. The V and J calls, along with clone size, are taken from TCRdb and not from the paper's own processing. The sample profile shows hundreds of thousands of distinct CDR3 sequences; 40% of them were found once. The ten most abundant clones make up roughly 46% of the sample.

Ophthalmopathy patients were characterized by moderately to severely active disease, a Clinical Activity Score of at least 3, a NOSPECS grade of at least 4, and a disease duration under 3 months. Patients with other autoimmune diseases, uncontrolled infections, pregnancy or lactation were excluded. Clinical symptoms, serum thyroxine, TRAb, thyroid ultrasound and orbital computed tomography were used for diagnosis. Using Ficoll-Paque density gradient centrifugation, PBMCs were isolated from roughly 9.2 ml of fresh peripheral blood. Trizol reagent was used to extract the total RNA, and its quality was then checked on an Agilent 2100 Bioanalyzer. What the work shows at the level of the full study, not this receptor alone: The 13-signature model separated ophthalmopathy from stable hyperthyroidism with 85% to 90% sensitivity and about 84% specificity in cross-validation, and 80%/75% in the test set. Most of the expanded thyroid clonotypes with a frequency above 0.001 were also detected in blood, and it was suggested that the thyroid immune response may be reflected by blood repertoires. No statistical method was used to set the sample size in advance, and the investigators knew which group each participant was assigned to. In validation, the model predicted ophthalmopathy progression with about 71% sensitivity and approximately 75% specificity; roughly 11 predicted patients were CT-confirmed with GO in a median of approximately 6.2 months.

The CDR1 and CDR2 encoded by the germline V gene (reference sequence) are SEHNR and FQNEAQ. The CDR3 starts with the cysteine, ends with the phenylalanine, and has 17 residues. This entry keeps only the CDR3 DNA: 51 bases, framed from base 1. On this clonotype: Its recognized antigen is unknown. Its ends do not fully match the called genes, so a read error is possible.

The TCR originated in an adult man with Graves' ophthalmopathy. Here the chain combines TRBV7-9 and TRBJ2-7; TRBD2 is a weak D gene call, 5 bases matching. The sequencing input was peripheral blood. The DNA reads as follows: TGCGCCAGCAGCCAAGATAGCCTGGGCCGGGTCACGGGAGAGCAGTACTTC. Its protein product is CASSQDSLGRVTGEQYF.